Described below is a single T cell receptor (beta chain) sequence and its context. The CDR3 is 16 amino acids. CDR1 and CDR2 from the germline V gene are WNHNN and SYGVQD (reference sequence). V gave up 6 bases and J gave up 1 base; unmatched junction bases: 8. Authors' data handling: By means of reference gene primer amplification, nucleated cell counts were estimated. Profiling relied on immunoSEQ multiplex PCR, and the TCRdb table lists in-frame clones only, not all of them. V, J and clone size reflect that table, while D and trimming were determined from the DNA. The sample consists of tens of thousands of clones, 80% to 90% of them appearing once. The sample originates from a study of blood T cell repertoires in COVID-19. Study as a whole: The United States, Italy and Spain were the sources of the acute and convalescent COVID-19 samples.

The chain carries TRBV10-1 and TRBJ1-1, with TRBD1 matching over 10 bases. The sample was peripheral blood. This TCR derives from a woman aged 55-70 years with COVID-19, enrolled during active disease. The CDR3 nucleotides read TGCGCCAGCAGCCCCGGGACAGGGGAGCGGAACACTGAAGCTTTCTTT. It specifies CASSPGTGERNTEAFF.